The T cell receptor beta chain described here comes from a study of T cell clonotyping in hematopoietic cell transplantation. Documented time point: recipient sample about 28 days before transplant, after cytoreduction. Samples: about 28 days before transplant, then days 30, 100 and 180 after. Here immunoSEQ multiplex PCR was the method, and the copy in TCRdb shows in-frame clones only, minus some. This table holds approximately 28,000 clones, 70% to 85% found once. Germline V gives CDR1 SGHAT, CDR2 FQNNGV. This CDR3 comprises 17 residues. V shed 6 bases, J shed 5 bases, and the junction held 14 bases outside the gene matches.

This specimen consisted of peripheral blood mononuclear cells, obtained before stem cell transplant. The chain has TRBV11-2 and TRBJ2-3; TRBD1 agrees at 10 bases. This clonotype originated in a woman aged 55-75 years with acute myeloid leukemia. Some clones in this sample may be carry-over from other donors' samples. The chain's CDR3 is CASRSSYGTGDVDTQYF. CDR3 DNA sequence: TGTGCCAGCAGATCGTCTTACGGGACAGGGGATGTAGATACGCAGTATTTT. Filled out from reference TRBV11-2 and TRBJ2-3, the complete variable domain reads EAGVAQSPRYKIIEKRQSVAFWCNPISGHATLYWYQQILGQGPKLLIQFQNNGVVDDSQLPKDRFSAERLKGVDSTLKIQPAKLEDSAVYLCASRSSYGTGDVDTQYFGPGTRLTVL.